One sample yielded the 20 T cell receptor beta chains listed below, sequenced in a study of healthy donors' naive CD4 and CD8 T cells. Starting from 500 ng of total RNA, TCR libraries were made with linear amplification. From the reads, TCRdb called clonotypes with MiXCR, one entry per CDR3 protein. In the table there are approximately 180,000 distinct CDR3 sequences, about 76% of which are singletons. Sequenced material: naive CD4+ and CD8+ T cells sorted from blood, pooled from several donors. The receptor source for this set is a pool of human donors in good health; the sample pools cells from several healthy donors.

This clonotype was recorded only once. The rearrangement links TRBV29-1 to TRBJ2-7; maybe TRBD1 (5 bases). This CDR3 has 15 residues. V was clipped by 3 bases and J by 5 bases, with 20 bases between them. The germline gives CDR1 SQVTM, CDR2 ANQGSEA. CDR3 sequence: CSVDIRGRESNEQYF. For the CDR3, the DNA is TGCAGCGTTGACATTAGGGGCAGGGAATCCAACGAGCAGTACTTC.

This clonotype was counted between two and nine times. This rearrangement joins TRBV20-1 to TRBJ2-3, with 7 bases aligning to TRBD2. V trimming: 2 bases; J trimming: 5 bases; junction bases outside the gene matches: 7. This CDR3 comprises 14 residues. Germline V CDR1 and CDR2: DFQATT, SNEGSKA (reference sequence). The CDR3 loop is CSARMAGAEDTQYF. Here the CDR3 DNA reads TGCAGTGCTAGAATGGCGGGAGCGGAAGATACGCAGTATTTT.

The chain links TRBV2 to TRBJ1-2, with 8 positions matching TRBD1. The CDR3 consists of 12 residues. The V gene's germline CDR1 is SNHLY and CDR2 FYNNEI. With 10 bases clipped from V and 4 bases from J, the junction kept 5 bases outside the gene matches. CDR3 DNA: TGTGCCATCCCGGGACAGGCCTATGGCTACACCTTC. As protein: CAIPGQAYGYTF.

This clonotype was seen only a few times. CDR3: CATSSPSFRQTGGGQPQHF. The CDR3 nucleotides are TGTGCCACCAGCAGCCCCAGTTTCCGACAAACAGGGGGAGGTCAGCCCCAGCATTTT. The V call is TRBV15, the J call TRBJ1-5, with TRBD1 matching over 8 bases. The germline CDR1 and CDR2 sequences are LNHNV and YYDKDF (reference sequence). V dropped 3 bases and J dropped 6; count of bases not matched to a gene: 19. The CDR3 runs to 19 residues. The full variable domain, rest sourced from reference TRBV15 and TRBJ1-5, is DAMVIQNPRYQVTQFGKPVTLSCSQTLNHNVMYWYQQKSSQAPKLLFHYYDKDFNNEADTPDNFQSRRPNTSFCFLDIRSPGLGDTAMYLCATSSPSFRQTGGGQPQHFGDGTRLSIL.

The chain combines TRBV29-1 with TRBJ2-7; 7 bases align to TRBD1. The CDR3 length is 12 residues. After removal of 5 bases from V and 3 bases from J, the junction contained 4 bases not matched to a gene. Germline lookup yields CDR1 SQVTM and CDR2 ANQGSEA. The CDR3 is CSVYQGDYEQYF. As DNA, the CDR3 is TGCAGCGTTTACCAGGGGGACTACGAGCAGTACTTC.

The gene calls are TRBV27 and TRBJ2-1; 10 nucleotides line up with TRBD2. The CDR3 contains 14 residues. CDR1 is MNHEY and CDR2 is SMNVEV in the germline V gene (reference sequence). V trimming: 3 bases; J trimming: 4 bases; junction bases outside the gene matches: 0. The CDR3 is CASSLTSGYNEQFF. In DNA, the CDR3 is TGTGCCAGCAGTTTGACTAGCGGGTACAATGAGCAGTTCTTC.

The chain links TRBV4-3 to TRBJ2-1, with 10 bases lining up with TRBD1. Per the germline V gene, CDR1 is LGHNA and CDR2 is YSLEER. CDR3 length: 16 residues. J was trimmed by 8 bases and V by 6 bases; bases with no gene match: 13. The CDR3 sequence: CASSRDEGQGYDEQFF. CDR3 DNA: TGCGCCAGCAGTCGAGACGAGGGACAGGGGTACGATGAGCAGTTCTTC.

V and J are TRBV30 and TRBJ2-1; TRBD2 matches at 11 bases. The CDR3 totals 17 residues. CDR1 and CDR2 from the germline V gene are GTSNPN and SVGIG (reference sequence). Trimming took 1 base from V and 8 from J; bases not matched to a gene: 13. The CDR3 region is CAWSGGTSGDFLDEQFF. The CDR3 DNA reads as TGTGCCTGGAGTGGAGGGACTAGCGGAGACTTTTTGGATGAGCAGTTCTTC.

This clonotype was observed a few times. This rearrangement joins TRBV5-4 to TRBJ2-7; possible D gene TRBD1, 6 bases. V lost 4 bases and J 3 bases, leaving 17 bases between the germline ends. Germline loops: CDR1 SGHNT, CDR2 YYREEE (reference sequence). CDR3 length: 15 residues. CDR3 sequence (DNA): TGTGCCAGCAGCGCCTTTTCGAAACAGGGCTACGAGCAGTACTTC. Amino acids: CASSAFSKQGYEQYF.

The V call is TRBV2, the J call TRBJ2-7, with 8 nucleotides matching TRBD1. The CDR3 covers 14 residues. J was trimmed by 2 bases and V by 2 bases; bases with no gene match: 2. CDR1 is SNHLY and CDR2 is FYNNEI in the germline V gene. The CDR3 reads CASSEPGQAYEQYF. Written as DNA, the CDR3 is TGTGCCAGCAGTGAACCGGGACAGGCCTACGAGCAGTACTTC.

The chain joins TRBV27 to TRBJ1-2; D perhaps matches TRBD1 (6 bases). Germline-derived CDR1 and CDR2 are MNHEY and SMNVEV (reference sequence). The CDR3 is 12 residues long. The V end was cut by 8 bases, the J end by 8 bases, with 15 bases between. The CDR3 DNA sequence: TGTGCCAGCTTCGGGACAAGGGACGGCTACACCTTC. Translating it yields CASFGTRDGYTF.

This clonotype has just a few counts. CDR3 loop: CSVEAGAGTEAFF. CDR3 nucleotides: TGCAGCGTTGAAGCAGGCGCCGGGACTGAAGCTTTCTTT. V is TRBV29-1 and J is TRBJ1-1; D remains ambiguous. The CDR3 runs 13 residues. Trimming removed 1 base at V and 5 bases at J, with 11 bases between. CDR1 is SQVTM, CDR2 ANQGSEA, per germline.

CDR3 sequence (DNA): TGTGCCAGTAGTACACGATCGAACACCGGGGAGCTGTTTTTT. This sequence encodes CASSTRSNTGELFF. The chain links TRBV3-1 to TRBJ2-2, with unresolved D. The V end was cut by 9 bases, the J end by 0 bases, with 11 bases between. The CDR3 is 14 residues long. Germline lookup yields CDR1 LGHDT and CDR2 YNNKEL (reference sequence).

J is TRBJ2-1 and V is TRBV5-6, with 11 bases matching TRBD2. CDR3 length equals 17 residues. J gave up 10 bases and V 9 bases, and 21 bases lay outside the gene matches. Germline assignment: CDR1 SGHDT and CDR2 YYEEEE. In DNA form, the CDR3 reads TGTGCCACCATCAGACAGGGCGGAGGCCTAGCGGGAGGCGAGCAGTTCTTC. Encoded protein: CATIRQGGGLAGGEQFF.

The chain carries TRBV5-1 and TRBJ2-7, with unresolved D. Germline CDR1 and CDR2: SGHRS and YFSETQ. The CDR3 covers 15 residues. V lost 1 base, J lost 3 bases, and 14 bases lay in between. The CDR3 region has the DNA TGCGCCAGCAGCTTGAAAGGGTATGGGGACTACGAGCAGTACTTC. Protein sequence: CASSLKGYGDYEQYF.

The chain is built from TRBV6-2 or TRBV6-3 and TRBJ2-1; 10 nucleotides match TRBD1. The V segment lost 7 bases and the J segment 7 bases; nucleotides outside the gene matches: 4. This CDR3 contains 13 residues. CDR1 and CDR2 from the germline V gene are MNHEY and SVGEGT. This CDR3 is CASKGTGDNEQFF. The CDR3 nucleotides read TGTGCCAGCAAGGGGACAGGGGATAATGAGCAGTTCTTC.

The rearrangement links TRBV20-1 to TRBJ2-7; 9 bases match TRBD2. V lost 0 bases to trimming and J lost 6 bases; unmatched junction nucleotides: 6. CDR3 length: 14 residues. The germline CDR1 and CDR2 sequences are DFQATT and SNEGSKA (reference sequence). The CDR3 spells CSARDRGGRAEQYF. The CDR3 nucleotides are TGCAGTGCTAGAGATAGGGGCGGGAGGGCCGAGCAGTACTTC.

This sequence joins TRBV7-7 and TRBJ2-3, with 9 bases fitting TRBD2. Germline V gene sequence: CDR1 SSHAT, CDR2 FNYEAQ (reference sequence). Trimming removed 5 bases from V and 5 bases from J; junction bases left unmatched: 5. The CDR3 loop spans 14 amino acids. The CDR3: CASSVRTSEDTQYF. The CDR3 region has the DNA TGTGCCAGCAGCGTCCGGACTAGCGAAGATACGCAGTATTTT.

This sequence joins TRBV6-5 and TRBJ1-1, with 7 bases aligning to TRBD1. The V gene's germline CDR1 is MNHEY and CDR2 SVGAGI. The V gene end was trimmed by 5 bases and the J gene end by 0 bases; junction bases not matched to a gene: 6. CDR3 length equals 15 residues. CDR3 loop: CASSKGQYMNTEAFF. Here the CDR3 DNA reads TGTGCCAGCAGTAAGGGACAGTACATGAACACTGAAGCTTTCTTT.

The chain uses TRBV29-1 and TRBJ2-1; 9 bases map to TRBD2. This CDR3 is 19 amino acids long. V trimming: 6 bases; J trimming: 0 bases; junction bases outside the gene matches: 18. Germline V gene sequence: CDR1 SQVTM, CDR2 ANQGSEA. The CDR3 sequence: CSVGTGLAGYPSSYNEQFF. The CDR3 DNA follows: TGCAGCGTCGGTACAGGGCTAGCGGGATACCCGAGCTCCTACAATGAGCAGTTCTTC.